This T cell receptor (beta chain) originates from a study of T-cell reconstitution after alpha-beta-depleted transplantation in children. This clonotype was seen more than once but under ten times. For TCRbeta, the library was prepared with unique molecular identifiers. A single record per CDR3 protein comes from TCRdb applying MiXCR to the PCR reads. The table has approximately 500,000 distinct CDR3 sequences, over 20% seen once; the top ten hold around 36%. The CDR3 covers 13 residues. CDR1 SGHTA and CDR2 FQGNSA come from the germline V gene. Trimming took 4 bases from V and 6 from J, leaving 11 bases between them.

The clonotype originates from a boy under three years old with Wiskott-Aldrich syndrome, due to receive a stem cell transplant. The chain is built from TRBV7-2 and TRBJ2-3, with D maybe TRBD2 (5 bases). The sample here was PBMCs, taken before TCRalphabeta/CD19-depleted stem cell transplant. The CDR3 region is CASSYDWRDTQYF. The CDR3, as DNA: TGTGCCAGCAGCTATGACTGGAGGGATACGCAGTATTTT.